Shown below are 15 T cell receptor beta chains from a single sample sequenced in a study of metastatic and nonmetastatic thyroid tumors. Using MiXCR, TCRdb re-called clones from the PCR reads. The sample lists roughly 48,000 clones; approximately 15% were seen once. Thyroid surgery had not been preceded by any treatment in any patient. The sequencing input was blood. Receptor source: a female donor with papillary thyroid cancer or a benign thyroid nodule (not recorded which). Some clones in this sample may be carry-over from other donors' samples.

This clone was recorded at least ten times. This chain joins TRBV10-3 and TRBJ1-2; 8 positions agree with TRBD1. With 4 bases clipped from V and 1 base from J, the junction kept 8 bases outside the gene matches. This CDR3 comprises 16 residues. CDR1 and CDR2 from the germline V gene are ENHRY and SYGVKD. CDR3 region: CAISAGTGELNYGYTF. Here the CDR3 DNA reads TGTGCCATCAGTGCCGGGACAGGAGAGCTTAACTATGGCTACACCTTC.

In its sample, this clone was seen many times. The chain carries TRBV7-3 and TRBJ2-1; 8 bases are shared with TRBD2. V was clipped by 4 bases and J by 4 bases; unmatched bases: 6. CDR1 and CDR2 (germline): SGHTA, FQGTGA. The CDR3 is 15 residues long. The CDR3 sequence: CASSSGTSTYNEQFF. CDR3 in DNA: TGTGCCAGCAGCTCTGGGACTAGTACTTACAATGAGCAGTTCTTC.

This clone was counted between two and nine times. This sequence joins TRBV6-5 and TRBJ1-2; no clear D. Germline values: CDR1 MNHEY, CDR2 SVGAGI. The CDR3 contains 14 residues. Trimming shortened V by 1 base and J by 6 bases, and 12 bases separated the two germline ends. In DNA form, the CDR3 reads TGTGCCAGCAGTTACTTGGTGGTATCGGATGGCTACACCTTC. Translated: CASSYLVVSDGYTF.

The table lists this clone with many counts. The rearrangement uses TRBV4-1 and TRBJ2-1, with 7 bases fitting TRBD2. The V and J ends lost 6 bases and 6 bases, in that order; junction bases with no gene match: 11. Germline CDR1 and CDR2: MGHRA and YSYEKL. The CDR3 runs 15 residues. CDR3: CASRDIAGAFNEQFF. The CDR3 DNA reads as TGCGCCAGCAGGGACATTGCGGGAGCGTTCAATGAGCAGTTCTTC.

To note about this clone: A junction boundary mismatches the germline segment, possibly from a read error. The chain joins TRBV19 to TRBJ1-2, with D perhaps matching TRBD1 (5 bases). This CDR3 has 12 amino acids. Germline V gene lookup returns CDR1 LNHDA and CDR2 SQIVND (reference sequence). Here the CDR3 DNA reads TGTTCCAGTATAGACAGTAACTATGGCTACACCTTC. Residues: CSSIDSNYGYTF.

This clone has at least ten counts. This chain joins TRBV28 and TRBJ2-7; the match to TRBD2 covers 8 bases. CDR3 length equals 15 residues. Trimming took 4 bases from V and 3 from J; bases not matched to a gene: 8. Germline lookup yields CDR1 MDHEN and CDR2 SYDVKM. The CDR3 sequence is CASSSATSGYYEQYF. Written as DNA, the CDR3 is TGTGCCAGCAGTTCAGCCACTAGCGGTTACTACGAGCAGTACTTC.

Turning to this clone: It is likely a read error, because the conserved phenylalanine at the end of the CDR3 is missing. The V and J genes are TRBV9 and TRBJ1-2, with TRBD1 identical over 7 bases. V gave up 6 bases and J gave up 2 bases; unmatched junction bases: 13. Per germline, CDR1 SGDLS and CDR2 YYNGEE. The CDR3 loop spans 16 amino acids. CDR3 in DNA: TGTGCCAGCATCCAAGGACAGGCCTCGCTCAACTATGGCTACACCTCC. It encodes CASIQGQASLNYGYTS.

The chain combines TRBV9 with TRBJ1-6, with D unclear. CDR3 length equals 15 residues. CDR1 is SGDLS, CDR2 YYNGEE, per germline. Trimming cost V 0 bases and J 8 bases, with 12 bases left between them. The CDR3 is CASSVGAGADSPLHF. The CDR3 DNA is TGTGCCAGCAGCGTAGGTGCAGGTGCTGATTCACCCCTCCACTTT. Drawing the rest from reference TRBV9 and TRBJ1-6, the complete variable domain is DSGVTQTPKHLITATGQRVTLRCSPRSGDLSVYWYQQSLDQGLQFLIQYYNGEERAKGNILERFSAQQFPDLHSELNLSSLELGDSALYFCASSVGAGADSPLHFGNGTRLTVT.

This clone showed up just a few times. The chain uses TRBV6-1 and TRBJ2-7; D not certain. This CDR3 contains 14 residues. V was shortened by 6 bases and J by 0 bases, with 12 bases between the two germline ends. Germline CDR1 and CDR2: MNHNS and SASEGT. The CDR3 DNA sequence: TGTGCCAGCAGGTGGGCAGTGTCCTCCTACGAGCAGTACTTC. This gives the protein CASRWAVSSYEQYF.

The chain combines TRBV19 with TRBJ2-2; D gene uncertain. Between the trimmed V and J ends, which lost 7 bases and 0 bases, there was a span of 18 bases. The CDR3 totals 17 residues. The germline V gene encodes CDR1 LNHDA and CDR2 SQIVND (reference sequence). The CDR3 DNA sequence: TGTGCCAGTATCCGTGGCCGGTACACAGCGAACACCGGGGAGCTGTTTTTT. It encodes CASIRGRYTANTGELFF.

This clone was seen repeatedly, ten times or more. The sample carries other DNA sequences with the same CDR3. The chain combines TRBV13 with TRBJ2-1; 11 bases match TRBD2. Germline V gene lookup returns CDR1 PRHDT and CDR2 FYEKMQ (reference sequence). The CDR3 runs to 14 residues. With V trimmed by 8 bases and J by 4 bases, 4 bases remained unmatched. The DNA of the CDR3 is TGTGCCAGCGGCAGACTAGCGGGATACAATGAGCAGTTCTTC. Its translation: CASGRLAGYNEQFF.

This clone was detected only a few times. The chain is built from TRBV6-1 and TRBJ1-2; D unresolved. Germline V lookup: CDR1 MNHNS, CDR2 SASEGT. The V and J ends lost 7 bases and 6 bases respectively, with 18 bases between them. This CDR3 region has 14 residues. DNA for the CDR3: TGTGCCAGCATCGGGTGCGGAACCTCCCATGGCTACACCTTC. Encoded protein: CASIGCGTSHGYTF.

As to this clone: The germline gene is not matched at one end of the junction; a read error may be the cause. For the CDR3, the DNA is TGTGCCAACAGCTTGTTACATGGCGAGACCCAGTACTTC. This codes for CANSLLHGETQYF. J is TRBJ2-5 and V is TRBV7-3; D is uncertain. Germline CDR1 and CDR2: SGHTA and FQGTGA. The CDR3 has 13 amino acids. The full variable domain, its missing parts supplied by reference TRBV7-3 and TRBJ2-5, is GAGVSQTPSNKVTEKGKYVELRCDPISGHTALYWYRQSLGQGPEFLIYFQGTGAADDSGLPNDRFFAVRPEGSVSTLKIQRTERGDSAVYLCANSLLHGETQYFGPGTRLLVL.

At least ten counts were recorded for this clone. The sample holds other DNA sequences that translate to the same CDR3. The chain employs TRBV28 and TRBJ1-5, with D maybe TRBD1 (6 bases). CDR1 and CDR2 from the germline V gene are MDHEN and SYDVKM. This CDR3 spans 19 amino acids. Trimming took 1 base from V and 0 from J, leaving 19 bases between them. The CDR3 sequence is CASSLSPGGGRYSNQPQHF. The DNA for the CDR3 is TGTGCCAGCAGTTTATCCCCAGGCGGGGGCCGGTATAGCAATCAGCCCCAGCATTTT.

This clone was picked up many times. CDR3 residues: CASSRLQETQYF. As DNA, the CDR3 is TGTGCCAGCAGTCGGCTTCAAGAGACCCAGTACTTC. J is TRBJ2-5 and V is TRBV6-1; D not certain. This CDR3 comprises 12 residues. Trimming took 5 bases from V and 2 from J, leaving 6 bases between them. Germline CDR1 MNHNS, CDR2 SASEGT.